This entry concerns a single T cell receptor beta chain. This entry is derived from a study of beta chain features in type 1 diabetes. Germline CDR1 is SEHNR and CDR2 is FQNEAQ (reference sequence). This CDR3 spans 17 amino acids. Trimming cost V 3 bases and J 5 bases; bases outside gene matches: 13. Sequencing targeted expressed TCRB transcripts, as all isolated RNA had been reverse transcribed. Clones were read by immunoSEQ multiplex PCR, and TCRdb kept only the in-frame ones, dropping some. The profile covers 60,000 or so clones, with approximately 59% appearing a single time and about 2.2% taken by the ten largest.

Sequencing was done on a sample of Tregs from blood. The clonotype was recovered from a woman aged 18-29 years in good health. The rearrangement links TRBV7-9 to TRBJ1-1, with 9 bases lining up with TRBD1. The CDR3 bases are TGTGCCAGCAGCTTCCTGGCCGGACAGGGGAAAGGTACTGAAGCTTTCTTT. Amino acid sequence: CASSFLAGQGKGTEAFF.